The rows below give T cell receptor beta chains drawn from one sample of a study of CD8 T cells in Susac syndrome. Via MiXCR, TCRdb re-called the immunoSEQ multiplex PCR reads, giving one row per CDR3 protein. The table lists about 180,000 distinct CDR3 sequences, approximately 94% of them singletons, with 0.1% to 0.13% in the top ten. Sequenced material: CD4+ T cells from PBMCs. Receptors were obtained from a human donor with Susac syndrome. Each CDR3 is given with its conserved first and last residue. D genes are given only for firm matches. Clone size is given for some rows only: seen once, a few or many times, or a class if the clone is expanded.

>.|.|TRBV6-5|TRBJ2-7
CATFGGSHEQYF
TGTGCCACCTTCGGGGGTTCCCACGAGCAGTACTTC
>.|.|TRBV6-5|TRBJ2-3
CASSYTRAGRDRTDTQYF
TGTGCCAGCAGTTACACGAGGGCGGGCAGGGATCGCACAGATACGCAGTATTTT
>.|.|TRBV5-4|TRBJ1-1
CASFLDRNTEAFF
TGTGCCAGCTTCCTCGACAGGAACACTGAAGCTTTCTTT
>TRBD2|.|TRBV20-1|TRBJ2-7
CSARDLRGGLYEQYF
TGCAGTGCTAGAGATCTACGGGGGGGCCTCTACGAGCAGTACTTC
>.|.|TRBV20-1|TRBJ2-3
CSASDRTDTQYF
TGCAGTGCTAGTGACCGCACAGATACGCAGTATTTT
>.|.|TRBV2|TRBJ2-1
CASRDYNEQFF
TGTGCCAGCAGGGACTACAATGAGCAGTTCTTC
>TRBD1|once|TRBV7-2|TRBJ2-1
CASSAGTGGEQFF
TGTGCCAGCAGCGCCGGGACAGGGGGCGAGCAGTTCTTC
>.|.|TRBV20-1|TRBJ1-5
CSAGGGQYNQPQHF
TGCAGTGCCGGTGGCGGACAGTACAATCAGCCCCAGCATTTT
>.|.|TRBV7-2|TRBJ2-1
CASSPDSQQFF
TGTGCCAGCAGTCCCGACAGCCAGCAGTTCTTC
>.|.|TRBV20-1|TRBJ2-5
CSASSSTIQETQYF
TGCAGTGCTAGTTCTTCCACCATCCAAGAGACCCAGTACTTC
>TRBD2|.|TRBV20-1|TRBJ2-1
CSARGGGTNLYNEQFF
TGCAGTGCTCGTGGGGGGGGGACTAACCTATACAATGAGCAGTTCTTC
>.|.|TRBV20-1|TRBJ2-3
CSAKGLLSTDTQYF
TGCAGTGCAAAGGGACTCTTAAGCACAGATACGCAGTATTTT
>.|.|TRBV5-6|TRBJ1-5
CASSLAGRRGRDSNQPQHF
TGTGCCAGCAGCTTGGCTGGACGTCGGGGGCGTGATAGCAATCAGCCCCAGCATTTT
>.|.|TRBV6-5|TRBJ1-2
CASSSAGRDYGYTF
TGTGCCAGCAGTTCCGCCGGACGGGACTATGGCTACACCTTC
>.|.|TRBV4-2|TRBJ1-6
CASSGNTGASGSPLHF
TGTGCCAGCAGTGGCAACACGGGGGCCTCTGGGTCACCCCTCCACTTT
>TRBD2|once|TRBV18|TRBJ2-3
CASFFSGASTDTQYF
TGTGCCAGCTTCTTTAGCGGGGCCAGCACAGATACGCAGTATTTT
>.|.|TRBV3-1|TRBJ2-5
CASSQVEPHETQYF
TGTGCCAGCAGCCAAGTTGAGCCCCATGAGACCCAGTACTTC
>.|.|TRBV25-1|TRBJ1-2
CASSEGGQPYYGYTF
TGTGCCAGCAGTGAAGGAGGACAGCCCTACTATGGCTACACCTTC
>.|.|TRBV20-1|TRBJ1-2
CSAARDGYTF
TGCAGTGCCGCGCGGGATGGCTACACCTTC
>.|once|TRBV29-1|TRBJ2-7
CSVEDIYEQYF
TGCAGCGTTGAAGATATCTACGAGCAGTACTTC
>TRBD2|.|TRBV20-1|TRBJ2-3
CSALGLAGVTDTQYF
TGCAGTGCTTTGGGACTAGCGGGGGTCACAGATACGCAGTATTTT
>.|.|TRBV5-6|TRBJ1-2
CASSSRRNYGYTF
TGTGCCAGCAGCTCTCGCAGGAACTATGGCTACACCTTC
>TRBD2|few|TRBV7-3|TRBJ2-5
CASSLKAAGGGAQYF
TGTGCCAGCAGCTTAAAAGCAGCGGGGGGCGGGGCCCAGTACTTC
>.|.|TRBV15|TRBJ2-5
CATSEQVAETQYF
TGTGCCACCAGCGAACAGGTGGCAGAGACCCAGTACTTC
>.|.|TRBV30|TRBJ2-1
CAWSNLRGNEQFF
TGTGCCTGGAGTAACCTCCGAGGGAATGAGCAGTTCTTC
>.|.|TRBV29-1|TRBJ2-5
CNAGTSRETQYF
TGCAACGCCGGGACATCTAGAGAGACCCAGTACTTC
>.|.|TRBV4-3|TRBJ1-2
CASSQDVGQLNYGYTF
TGCGCCAGCAGCCAAGATGTGGGCCAGCTTAACTATGGCTACACCTTC
>.|.|TRBV15|TRBJ1-5
CATSKGYSNQPQHF
TGTGCCACCAGCAAAGGGTATAGCAATCAGCCCCAGCATTTT
>.|.|TRBV6-1|TRBJ2-6
CATRTVNDNVLTF
TGTGCGACCAGAACCGTAAACGACAACGTCCTGACTTTC